The rows below give T cell receptor beta chains drawn from one sample of a study of blood T cell repertoires in COVID-19. The method was immunoSEQ multiplex PCR; TCRdb's version includes in-frame clones alone and lacks a portion of them. The sample has a few hundred thousand clones; 80% to 90% are singletons. The sample taken for sequencing was PBMCs or T cells enriched from blood (not recorded which). The origin of the receptors is a woman in her 40s with acute COVID-19. Each CDR3 is given with its conserved first and last residue. The D gene is left open where the match is weak. Clone size is stated in some rows and not others, as once, few, many or a class when expanded.

J gene | D gene | V gene | clone size | CDR3 DNA | CDR3 protein
TRBJ2-1 | NA | TRBV12-3/TRBV12-4 | NA | TGTGCCAGCAGTCTAAACAATGAGCAGTTCTTC | CASSLNNEQFF
TRBJ1-4 | NA | TRBV27 | NA | TGTGCCAGCGCCGGATCAGGGAAAACTAATGAAAAACTGTTTTTT | CASAGSGKTNEKLFF
TRBJ2-7 | NA | TRBV6-5 | NA | TGTGCCAGCAGTTACGGTCCGAGCTCCTACGAGCAGTACTTC | CASSYGPSSYEQYF
TRBJ1-5 | TRBD1 | TRBV10-2 | NA | TGCGCCACCCGACAGGGTGAGGATCAGCCCCAGCATTTT | CATRQGEDQPQHF
TRBJ1-2 | TRBD1 | TRBV28 | NA | TGTGCCAGCAGGGTGACAGGGATCGGCTACACCTTC | CASRVTGIGYTF
TRBJ1-2 | TRBD1 | TRBV28 | NA | TGTGCCAGCAGTTTTCGGTGGCAGGGGGGCTATGGCTACACCTTC | CASSFRWQGGYGYTF
TRBJ1-4 | NA | TRBV28 | few | TGTGCCAGTTCCCCCCGGAGTGAAAAACTGTTTTTT | CASSPRSEKLFF
TRBJ1-5 | TRBD1 | TRBV4-2 | NA | TGTGCCAGCAGCCAGTCGGGACAGAACAATCAGCCCCAGCATTTT | CASSQSGQNNQPQHF
TRBJ1-1 | NA | TRBV6-4 | NA | TGTGCCAGCAGTGTTGACACCCTCACGACTGAAGCTTTCTTT | CASSVDTLTTEAFF
TRBJ2-5 | NA | TRBV7-9 | NA | TGTGCCAGCAGGCCAACAGGGCAAGAGACCCAGTACTTC | CASRPTGQETQYF
TRBJ2-3 | NA | TRBV11-2 | NA | TGTGCCAGCAGCTTAGTAGTAGCTGCGCAGTATTTT | CASSLVVAAQYF
TRBJ1-6 | TRBD1 | TRBV15 | once | TGTGCCACCAGCAGACCTAGGACAGGTTATAATTCACCCCTCCACTTT | CATSRPRTGYNSPLHF
TRBJ1-4 | TRBD1 | TRBV28 | NA | TGTGCCAGCAGGTTCGCCGGGACAGGGGAACGCAAACTGTTTTTT | CASRFAGTGERKLFF
TRBJ1-6 | NA | TRBV12-3/TRBV12-4 | NA | TGTGCCAGCAGTTTTCAGGATTCACCCCTCCACTTT | CASSFQDSPLHF
TRBJ1-1 | NA | TRBV6-2/TRBV6-3 | NA | TGTGCCAGCAGTAGATTTGACAGCCAAGCTTTCTTT | CASSRFDSQAFF
TRBJ1-1 | TRBD1 | TRBV6-5 | NA | TGTGCCAGCGAGAAACTCCAGGGGGTGAACACTGAAGCTTTCTTT | CASEKLQGVNTEAFF
TRBJ1-1 | TRBD1 | TRBV28 | NA | TGTGCCAGCAGTCCGACAGGGAAACCCTCGAACACTGAAGCTTTCTTT | CASSPTGKPSNTEAFF
TRBJ2-7 | TRBD1 | TRBV5-1 | NA | TGCGCCAGCAGCGCAGGGTCCGGACAGGCCTCCTACGAGCAGTACTTC | CASSAGSGQASYEQYF
TRBJ2-7 | NA | TRBV13 | NA | TGTGCCAGCAGCTCCAGGTCCAGGCAGTACTTC | CASSSRSRQYF
TRBJ1-1 | TRBD1 | TRBV24-1 | NA | TGTGCCACCAGTGGCTCGACAGGGTTGGCTTTCTTT | CATSGSTGLAFF
TRBJ2-5 | NA | TRBV6-5 | NA | TGTGCCAGCAGTTACACCCCAAGAGCGGTGGGGACCCAGTACTTC | CASSYTPRAVGTQYF
TRBJ1-1 | TRBD1 | TRBV28 | NA | TGTGCCAGCACCTATCGGGACAGGGCTAACACTGAAGCTTTCTTT | CASTYRDRANTEAFF
TRBJ2-1 | TRBD2 | TRBV11-3 | NA | TGTGCCAGCAGCTTAGGGCGGGAGGGCCATGAGCAGTTCTTC | CASSLGREGHEQFF
TRBJ1-3 | TRBD1 | TRBV5-1 | NA | TGCGCCAGCAGCTACACACCCCAGGGGGCTGGTTCATCTGGAAACACCATATATTTT | CASSYTPQGAGSSGNTIYF
TRBJ2-2 | NA | TRBV7-3 | NA | TGTGCCAGCAGCATAGGGCCGGGGAGAACCACCGGGGAGCTGTTTTTT | CASSIGPGRTTGELFF
TRBJ2-1 | TRBD1 | TRBV29-1 | NA | TGCAGCGTTGAATTAGGGGGCAGTGAGCAGTTCTTC | CSVELGGSEQFF
TRBJ1-4 | NA | TRBV28 | NA | TGTGCCAGCAATAAAGAAAGGGGGAGTAAGAATGAAAAACTGTTTTTT | CASNKERGSKNEKLFF
TRBJ2-3 | TRBD2 | TRBV7-2 | NA | TGTGCCAGCAGCCGCAGACTAGCGGGAGGGCCGGCGGATACGCAGTATTTT | CASSRRLAGGPADTQYF
TRBJ1-5 | NA | TRBV3-1/TRBV3-2 | NA | TGTGCCAGCAGCCAAAACCCTACAGCAAACAATCAGCCCCAGCATTTT | CASSQNPTANNQPQHF
TRBJ1-2 | NA | TRBV20-1 | NA | TGCAGTGCTAGTCCAGAAGGGGTCTATGGCTACACCTTC | CSASPEGVYGYTF
TRBJ2-3 | NA | TRBV5-1 | NA | TGCGCCAGCAGGGCCGGGCTCTGGGGAGGAGATACGCAGTATTTT | CASRAGLWGGDTQYF
TRBJ1-1 | NA | TRBV28 | NA | TGTGCCAGCAGTCTTCTAGCCGGGGGGGGCCAAATCACTGAAGCTTTCTTT | CASSLLAGGGQITEAFF
TRBJ1-1 | NA | TRBV6-2/TRBV6-3 | many | TGTGCCAGCAGTTACACAGGGTTTTTGGCCGCTGAAGCTTTCTTT | CASSYTGFLAAEAFF
TRBJ2-3 | TRBD2 | TRBV5-1 | NA | TGCGCCAGCAGCTTCTTAGCGGGAGATGGTTCAGATACGCAGTATTTT | CASSFLAGDGSDTQYF
TRBJ2-3 | NA | TRBV7-3 | NA | TGTGCCAGCAGCTTATCTAGCACACCCACAGATACGCAGTATTTT | CASSLSSTPTDTQYF
TRBJ1-2 | NA | TRBV2 | NA | TGTGCCAGCAATAGACAGCTCGATGGCTACACCTTC | CASNRQLDGYTF